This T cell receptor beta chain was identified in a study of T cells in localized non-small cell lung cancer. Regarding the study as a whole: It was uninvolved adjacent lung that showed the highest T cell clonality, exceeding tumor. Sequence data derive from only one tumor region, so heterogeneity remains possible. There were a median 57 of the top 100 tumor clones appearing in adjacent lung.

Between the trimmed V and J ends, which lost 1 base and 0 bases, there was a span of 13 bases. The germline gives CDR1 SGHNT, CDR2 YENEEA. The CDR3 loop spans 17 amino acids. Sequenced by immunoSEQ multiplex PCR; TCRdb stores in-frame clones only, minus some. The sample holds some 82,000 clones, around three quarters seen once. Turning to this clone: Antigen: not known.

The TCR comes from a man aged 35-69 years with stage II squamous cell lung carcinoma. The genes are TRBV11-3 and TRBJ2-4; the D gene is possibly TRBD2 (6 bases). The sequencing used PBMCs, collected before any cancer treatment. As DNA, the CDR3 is TGTGCCAGCAGCTTAGGGGGGGTAGGGGTAGCCAAAAACATTCAGTACTTC. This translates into CASSLGGVGVAKNIQYF.